The present TCR delta chain was sequenced within a study of γδ T cells in repeated Plasmodium falciparum infection. Overall study context: Donors had four controlled P. falciparum NF54 infections over 644 days. Timepoints: baseline, immediately before selected infections, and 21 days after every infection.

Gammadelta T cells were flow-sorted from PBMC into Vgamma9/Vdelta2+ and Vdelta2-negative populations for bulk analysis. This clone has more than one count but fewer than ten. Its antigen remains unidentified. This DNA's translation and the protein TCRdb lists, from a much larger clone, do not match at residue 14, likely due to a read error; the protein shown is translated from the DNA. TCRdb applied CATT to the multiplex PCR reads for clone calling. In the table there are about 48,000 delta-chain clones, roughly 1.6% of which are singletons. The CDR3 totals 15 residues. The germline CDR1 and CDR2 sequences are GEAIGNYY and EKD. Study-wide results and limits: Many TCRgamma sequences overlapped between individuals in stable Vgamma9/Vdelta2+ repertoires.

The sample taken for sequencing was gamma-delta T cells from blood. The J gene has no call, while the V gene is TRDV2. The clonotype originates from a pool of human donors (malaria-infected and uninfected, not separated). CDR3 in DNA: TGTGCCTGTGATAGAGTCCCCGCACGGACCGATAAACTCACCTTT. Residues: CACDRVPARTDKLTF.